This TCR beta chain emerged from a study of Tregs in tolerant kidney transplant recipients. The assay was immunoSEQ multiplex PCR, and TCRdb's table has in-frame clones only and misses some. Of some 74,000 clones in the sample, around 90% are singletons; the top ten hold around 0.32%. Thawed PBMCs were FACS-sorted into unstimulated CD4+CD25+CD127- regulatory T cells, CD4+CD25- non-regulatory cells, CD4 and CD8 cells. V was clipped by 5 bases and J by 2 bases, with 15 bases between them. Germline V gene sequence: CDR1 SQVTM, CDR2 ANQGSEA. CDR3 size: 15 residues. V and J are TRBV29-1 and TRBJ2-2, with D perhaps TRBD1 (5 bases). The material sequenced was Tregs from blood, taken before the transplant. This receptor was identified in a human donor who received a combined kidney and bone marrow transplant. For the CDR3, the DNA is TGCAGCGTTCCCTCCCCAGGGTCCAACACCGGGGAGCTGTTTTTT. This encodes CSVPSPGSNTGELFF.